These 5 T cell receptor beta chains were all obtained from the same sample, sequenced in a study of shared clonotypes between healthy human individuals. Clones were read by immunoSEQ multiplex PCR, and TCRdb kept only the in-frame ones, dropping some. Among 470,000 or so clones, around 73% were seen once, and the ten largest hold more than 10%. The sequencing sample was made of PBMCs. The receptors originated from a woman between 40 and 55 years old in good health. Some clones in this sample may be carry-over from other donors' samples.

This CDR3 is CATAYNRDGYNEQFF. CDR3 nucleotide sequence: TGTGCCACCGCATATAACAGGGACGGTTACAATGAGCAGTTCTTC. The chain links TRBV15 to TRBJ2-1, with D perhaps TRBD1 (6 bases). Trimming removed 8 bases from V and 4 bases from J, with 18 bases in between. The CDR3 contains 15 residues. Per germline, CDR1 LNHNV and CDR2 YYDKDF (reference sequence).

This chain joins TRBV10-3 and TRBJ2-1; TRBD2 is a possible D gene (6 bases). V lost 8 bases, J lost 8 bases, and 19 bases lay in between. Germline V gives CDR1 ENHRY, CDR2 SYGVKD. This CDR3 has 14 amino acids. This chain's CDR3 is CAILDEKGGDEQFF. Written as DNA, the CDR3 is TGTGCCATCTTAGATGAGAAGGGCGGGGATGAGCAGTTCTTC.

The V gene is TRBV19, the J gene TRBJ2-5; D possibly corresponds to TRBD1 (6 bases). Germline CDR1 and CDR2: LNHDA and SQIVND (reference sequence). The CDR3 consists of 15 residues. V lost 1 base and J lost 1, with 10 bases in between. The CDR3 nucleotides are TGTGCCAGTAGTATAGCCTCGACAGGCCAAGAGACCCAGTACTTC. Its protein product is CASSIASTGQETQYF.

This chain uses TRBV9 with TRBJ1-4; TRBD1 might be the D (6 bases). CDR1 and CDR2 from the germline V gene are SGDLS and YYNGEE. The length of the CDR3 is 15 residues. Between the trimmed V and J ends, which lost 0 bases and 3 bases, there was a span of 9 bases. The CDR3 DNA is TGTGCCAGCAGCGTAGGAGGGGGTCCTAATGAAAAACTGTTTTTT. Its protein is CASSVGGGPNEKLFF.

J is TRBJ1-2 and V is TRBV28; D may be TRBD1 (6 bases). This CDR3 region has 12 residues. The germline V gene has CDR1 MDHEN and CDR2 SYDVKM. With 5 bases removed from V and 8 bases from J, the gap between germline ends came to 12 bases. CDR3: CASSPGARGYTF. DNA of the CDR3: TGTGCCAGCAGTCCAGGGGCGAGGGGCTACACCTTC.